This entry lists 26 T cell receptor beta chains sequenced from one sample in a study of T cell responses to AZD1222 COVID-19 vaccine. Using immunoSEQ multiplex PCR, the repertoire was profiled, and TCRdb retains in-frame clones only, with some absent. The sample records about 81,000 clones, 85% to 95% being singletons. The starting material was peripheral blood, obtained 28 days after the second AZD1222 dose. The receptor set was obtained from an adult who received the AZD1222 COVID-19 vaccine.

The chain uses TRBV12-3 or TRBV12-4 and TRBJ2-2, with a possible D match to TRBD2 (5 bases). Trimming removed 3 bases at V and 5 bases at J, with 7 bases between. CDR3 size: 13 residues. The CDR3 protein is CASSFSGTGELFF. As DNA, the CDR3 is TGTGCCAGCAGTTTCAGCGGTACCGGGGAGCTGTTTTTT.

The chain couples TRBV7-9 to TRBJ2-1, with TRBD1 identical over 9 bases. The ends lost 5 bases at V and 0 bases at J; junction bases unmatched: 5. Germline-derived CDR1 and CDR2 are SEHNR and FQNEAQ (reference sequence). CDR3 length: 16 residues. CDR3: CASSGPTGGSYNEQFF. The CDR3 nucleotides are TGTGCCAGCAGCGGACCGACAGGGGGCTCCTACAATGAGCAGTTCTTC. Supplemented by reference TRBV7-9 and TRBJ2-1, the full variable domain reads DTGVSQNPRHKITKRGQNVTFRCDPISEHNRLYWYRQTLGQGPEFLTYFQNEAQLEKSRLLSDRFSAERPKGSFSTLEIQRTEQGDSAMYLCASSGPTGGSYNEQFFGPGTRLTVL.

CDR3 protein: CASSPGVWAFF. CDR3 nucleotides: TGTGCCAGCAGCCCTGGTGTTTGGGCTTTCTTT. The chain recombines TRBV5-4 with TRBJ1-1; D gene unclear. Germline V gene lookup returns CDR1 SGHNT and CDR2 YYREEE (reference sequence). Between the trimmed V and J ends, which lost 4 bases and 11 bases, there was a span of 12 bases. This CDR3 has 11 residues.

The chain recombines TRBV3-1 (or the pseudogene TRBV3-2) with TRBJ2-1; 9 positions match TRBD1. Germline loops: CDR1 LGHDT, CDR2 YNNKEL (reference sequence). The length of the CDR3 is 15 residues. The ends lost 1 base at V and 4 bases at J; junction bases unmatched: 2. The CDR3: CASSQGTGEYNEQFF. The CDR3 DNA sequence: TGTGCCAGCAGCCAAGGGACAGGGGAGTACAATGAGCAGTTCTTC.

This chain's CDR3 is CASSYAGYNQPQHF. The CDR3 DNA reads as TGTGCCAGCAGTTACGCAGGGTACAATCAGCCCCAGCATTTT. The chain joins TRBV6-2 or TRBV6-3 to TRBJ1-5, with TRBD1 as a possible D gene (5 bases). V was clipped by 2 bases and J by 3 bases, with 8 bases between them. Germline CDR1 reads MNHEY; CDR2 reads SVGEGT. The CDR3 runs 14 residues.

In DNA, the CDR3 is TGTGCCAGCAATCCGGGACAGGCACGGGACGAGCAGTACTTC. Amino acid sequence: CASNPGQARDEQYF. This rearrangement joins TRBV6-5 to TRBJ2-7; 8 positions match TRBD1. The CDR3 spans 14 residues. Germline trimming cut 7 bases from V and 5 bases from J; bases unmatched to any gene: 10. Germline V gives CDR1 MNHEY, CDR2 SVGAGI.

The V call is TRBV19, the J call TRBJ1-5; D is unclear. The CDR3 is made up of 14 amino acids. Germline V gene lookup returns CDR1 LNHDA and CDR2 SQIVND (reference sequence). Deletions cut 3 bases from V and 4 bases from J, with 10 bases between. The CDR3 protein is CASSIGQWNQPQHF. CDR3 nucleotides: TGTGCCAGTAGTATCGGCCAATGGAATCAGCCCCAGCATTTT.

This chain connects TRBV28 to TRBJ1-2, with 7 nucleotides matching TRBD1. CDR1 is MDHEN, CDR2 SYDVKM, per germline. The CDR3 length is 14 residues. The J segment lost 3 bases and the V segment lost 8 bases, leaving 9 bases of the junction unmatched. The CDR3 region has the DNA TGTGCCAGCTACCCGGGACAGAGGGACTATGGCTACACCTTC. This codes for CASYPGQRDYGYTF.

J is TRBJ1-1 and V is TRBV29-1; D remains unclear. The germline gives CDR1 SQVTM, CDR2 ANQGSEA. The CDR3 totals 14 residues. V was cut by 6 bases and J by 0 bases, with 14 bases left in between. The CDR3 loop is CSVLRTGVNTEAFF. The CDR3 coding sequence is TGCAGCGTCTTACGGACCGGTGTGAACACTGAAGCTTTCTTT.

The V gene is TRBV11-1, the J gene TRBJ2-7; 7 nucleotides line up with TRBD1. V trimming: 3 bases; J trimming: 3 bases; junction bases outside the gene matches: 8. The CDR3 runs 15 residues. Per germline, CDR1 SGHAT and CDR2 FQDESV (reference sequence). CDR3 bases: TGTGCCAGCAGCTTTTCGAGGGACAGTATCTACGAGCAGTACTTC. Translation gives CASSFSRDSIYEQYF.

This clone was seen only once. The gene calls are TRBV27 and TRBJ1-1; the D gene is possibly TRBD1 (6 bases). The CDR3 runs 11 residues. Germline lookup yields CDR1 MNHEY and CDR2 SMNVEV (reference sequence). V dropped 5 bases and J dropped 8 bases, with 9 bases sitting between them. The CDR3 nucleotides are TGTGCCAGCAGTCTCGGGACAGAAGCTTTCTTT. Its protein product is CASSLGTEAFF.

The chain employs TRBV6-2 or TRBV6-3 and TRBJ2-1; D not resolved. The CDR3 is 12 amino acids. V was clipped by 6 bases and J by 3 bases, with 6 bases between them. Germline values: CDR1 MNHEY, CDR2 SVGEGT. The CDR3 DNA follows: TGTGCCAGCAGCCGCTACTACAATGAGCAGTTCTTC. Amino acids: CASSRYYNEQFF.

This clone was seen a single time. The CDR3 region has the DNA TGTGCCAGTTGGGACAGATCTTATAGCAATCAGCCCCAGCATTTT. As protein: CASWDRSYSNQPQHF. The rearrangement uses TRBV19 and TRBJ1-5, with TRBD1 matching over 7 bases. V shed 8 bases and J 0 bases; nucleotides not matched to a gene: 7. Germline V CDR1 and CDR2: LNHDA, SQIVND (reference sequence). CDR3 length: 15 amino acids.

The chain carries TRBV2 and TRBJ2-5; possible D gene TRBD1, 6 bases. This CDR3 contains 13 residues. Trimming took off 7 bases at V and 1 base at J, with 10 bases between the two ends. Per germline, CDR1 SNHLY and CDR2 FYNNEI. This chain's CDR3 is CASNRQVQETQYF. The DNA of the CDR3 is TGTGCCAGCAACCGACAGGTCCAAGAGACCCAGTACTTC.

The rearrangement links TRBV4-3 to TRBJ2-7, with a tentative D call TRBD1 (5 bases). Looked up from germline, CDR1 is LGHNA and CDR2 is YSLEER. The CDR3 runs 14 residues. V lost 1 base and J lost 2, with 9 bases in between. The CDR3 coding sequence is TGCGCCAGCAGCCAAGGGGGCCAACCCTACGAGCAGTACTTC. Translating it yields CASSQGGQPYEQYF.

This clone has just a few counts. The chain is built from TRBV6-6 and TRBJ1-4; D is ambiguous. Per the germline V gene, CDR1 is MNHNY and CDR2 is SVGAGI (reference sequence). Trimming pared 8 bases from V and 8 bases from J, leaving 6 bases between. CDR3 size: 10 residues. CDR3 loop: CASSGEKLFF. The CDR3 nucleotides read TGTGCCAGCTCGGGGGAAAAACTGTTTTTT.

The gene calls are TRBV30 and TRBJ1-6; no firm D call. CDR1 is GTSNPN and CDR2 is SVGIG in the germline V gene (reference sequence). The germline V and J ends were trimmed by 2 bases and 5 bases, with 10 bases remaining between them. This CDR3 has 14 residues. In DNA, the CDR3 is TGTGCCTGGAGTCGACAAGTAGATAATTCACCCCTCCACTTT. Its translation is CAWSRQVDNSPLHF.

The count of this clone is one. The chain employs TRBV2 and TRBJ2-1; 7 nucleotides agree with TRBD2. CDR1 SNHLY and CDR2 FYNNEI come from the germline V gene. The V segment lost 2 bases and the J segment 4 bases; nucleotides outside the gene matches: 5. The CDR3 is 15 amino acids. The CDR3 protein is CASSERLARYNEQFF. The CDR3 DNA is TGTGCCAGCAGTGAAAGACTAGCTCGGTACAATGAGCAGTTCTTC.

The chain employs TRBV18 and TRBJ1-4; D is uncertain. V was pared by 2 bases and J by 2 bases, with 0 bases between. Germline V lookup: CDR1 KGHSH, CDR2 LQKENI. The CDR3 loop spans 12 amino acids. CDR3: CASSPTNEKLFF. For the CDR3, the DNA is TGTGCCAGCTCACCAACTAATGAAAAACTGTTTTTT.

This clone was picked up one time. This chain uses TRBV10-3 with TRBJ2-7, with TRBD2 matching over 9 bases. The CDR3 covers 13 residues. From germline, CDR1 is ENHRY and CDR2 SYGVKD. V lost 5 bases, J lost 6 bases, and 5 bases stayed unmatched. CDR3 region: CAISIAGAGEQYF. The CDR3 DNA sequence: TGTGCCATCAGTATAGCGGGAGCCGGCGAGCAGTACTTC.

The V call is TRBV10-2, the J call TRBJ2-5; no clear D gene. Germline CDR1 is WSHSY and CDR2 is SAAADI. Trimming removed 2 bases from V and 5 bases from J, with 6 bases in between. This CDR3 has 12 residues. The CDR3 region has the DNA TGCGCCAGCAGTGAGATGGGGGAGACCCAGTACTTC. This translates into CASSEMGETQYF.

This chain joins TRBV29-1 and TRBJ2-4; D remains ambiguous. V lost 1 base to trimming and J lost 1 base, with 11 bases between them. Germline V lookup: CDR1 SQVTM, CDR2 ANQGSEA. The CDR3 loop spans 15 amino acids. This chain's CDR3 is CSVEAGSKAKNIQYF. For the CDR3, the DNA is TGCAGCGTTGAAGCCGGCTCTAAGGCCAAAAACATTCAGTACTTC.

The V and J genes are TRBV4-2 and TRBJ1-3; no clear D gene. CDR3 size: 16 residues. Trimming took 1 base from V and 0 from J, leaving 10 bases between them. Germline V CDR1 and CDR2: LGHNA, YNFKEQ. The CDR3 DNA is TGTGCCAGCAGCCAAGTAATCCCGAGCTCTGGAAACACCATATATTTT. It codes for CASSQVIPSSGNTIYF.

The chain combines TRBV27 with TRBJ2-7; 8 bases agree with TRBD2. Germline trimming cut 1 base from V and 1 base from J; bases unmatched to any gene: 3. CDR1 is MNHEY, CDR2 SMNVEV, per germline (reference sequence). The length of the CDR3 is 15 residues. CDR3 amino acids: CASSLLREASYEQYF. DNA of the CDR3: TGTGCCAGCAGTTTATTGCGGGAGGCGTCCTACGAGCAGTACTTC.

The chain combines TRBV27 with TRBJ2-7; 15 bases line up with TRBD2. The CDR3 spans 15 residues. The V and J ends lost 5 bases and 4 bases, in that order; junction bases with no gene match: 3. Germline V gene lookup returns CDR1 MNHEY and CDR2 SMNVEV (reference sequence). CDR3 sequence (DNA): TGTGCCAGCAGTGGACTAGCGGGAGGGCGTTACGAGCAGTACTTC. The encoded protein is CASSGLAGGRYEQYF.

The CDR3 reads CASTRDGLAAYNEQFF. The CDR3 nucleotides are TGTGCCAGTACCAGAGACGGACTAGCGGCTTACAATGAGCAGTTCTTC. V gene TRBV19 combines with J gene TRBJ2-1; 10 bases are shared with TRBD2. The V gene end was trimmed by 7 bases and the J gene end by 4 bases; junction bases not matched to a gene: 10. Germline V gene lookup returns CDR1 LNHDA and CDR2 SQIVND (reference sequence). This CDR3 is 16 amino acids long.